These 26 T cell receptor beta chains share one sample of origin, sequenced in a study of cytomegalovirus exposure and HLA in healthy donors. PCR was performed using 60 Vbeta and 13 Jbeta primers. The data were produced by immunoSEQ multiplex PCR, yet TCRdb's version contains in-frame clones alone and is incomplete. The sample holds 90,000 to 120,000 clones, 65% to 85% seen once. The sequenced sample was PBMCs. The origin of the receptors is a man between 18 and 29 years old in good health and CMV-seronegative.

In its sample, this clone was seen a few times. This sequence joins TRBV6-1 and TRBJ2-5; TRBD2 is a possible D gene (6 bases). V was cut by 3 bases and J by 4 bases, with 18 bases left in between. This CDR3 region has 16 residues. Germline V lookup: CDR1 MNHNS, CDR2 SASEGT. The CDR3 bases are TGTGCCAGCAGTGAGACAGCTACAACCGGGGGAGAGACCCAGTACTTC. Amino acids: CASSETATTGGETQYF.

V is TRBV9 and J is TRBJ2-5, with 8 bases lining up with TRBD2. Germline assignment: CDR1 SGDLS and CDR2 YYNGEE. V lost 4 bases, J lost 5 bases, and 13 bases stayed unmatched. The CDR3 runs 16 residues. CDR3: CASSTPPGGGWETQYF. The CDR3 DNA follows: TGTGCCAGCAGCACCCCCCCGGGGGGGGGCTGGGAGACCCAGTACTTC. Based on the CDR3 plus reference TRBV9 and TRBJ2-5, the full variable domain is DSGVTQTPKHLITATGQRVTLRCSPRSGDLSVYWYQQSLDQGLQFLIQYYNGEERAKGNILERFSAQQFPDLHSELNLSSLELGDSALYFCASSTPPGGGWETQYFGPGTRLLVL.

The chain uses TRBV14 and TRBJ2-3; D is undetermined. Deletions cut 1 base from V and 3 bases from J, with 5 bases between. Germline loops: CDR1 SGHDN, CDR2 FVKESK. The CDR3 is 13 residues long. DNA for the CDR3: TGTGCCAGCAGCCAAGGAGTTACAGATACGCAGTATTTT. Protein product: CASSQGVTDTQYF.

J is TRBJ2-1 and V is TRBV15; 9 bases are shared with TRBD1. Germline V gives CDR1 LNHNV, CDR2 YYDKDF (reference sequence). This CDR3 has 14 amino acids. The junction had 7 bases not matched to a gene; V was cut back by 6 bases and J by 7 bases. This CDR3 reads CATSRTGEWNEQFF. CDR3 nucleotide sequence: TGTGCCACCAGTCGGACAGGGGAGTGGAATGAGCAGTTCTTC.

The CDR3 reads CAISRGSDPAYEQYF. CDR3 DNA: TGTGCCATCAGTAGGGGGTCTGACCCCGCCTACGAGCAGTACTTC. The chain couples TRBV10-3 to TRBJ2-7, with D perhaps matching TRBD1 (6 bases). V dropped 5 bases and J dropped 2 bases, with 16 bases sitting between them. Germline loops: CDR1 ENHRY, CDR2 SYGVKD. There are 15 residues in the CDR3.

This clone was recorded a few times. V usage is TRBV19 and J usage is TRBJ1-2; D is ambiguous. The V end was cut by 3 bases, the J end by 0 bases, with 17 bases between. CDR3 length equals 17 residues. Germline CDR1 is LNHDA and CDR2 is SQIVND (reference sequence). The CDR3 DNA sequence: TGTGCCAGTAGTATGGGAGGACGAAGACCTACTAACTATGGCTACACCTTC. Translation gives CASSMGGRRPTNYGYTF.

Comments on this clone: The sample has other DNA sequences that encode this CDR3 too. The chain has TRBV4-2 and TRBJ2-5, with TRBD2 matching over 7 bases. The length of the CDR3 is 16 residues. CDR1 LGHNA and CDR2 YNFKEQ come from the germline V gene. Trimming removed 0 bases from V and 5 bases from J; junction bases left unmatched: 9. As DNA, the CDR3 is TGTGCCAGCAGCCAAGATAGGAGTGGGGGGGTGGAGACCCAGTACTTC. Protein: CASSQDRSGGVETQYF.

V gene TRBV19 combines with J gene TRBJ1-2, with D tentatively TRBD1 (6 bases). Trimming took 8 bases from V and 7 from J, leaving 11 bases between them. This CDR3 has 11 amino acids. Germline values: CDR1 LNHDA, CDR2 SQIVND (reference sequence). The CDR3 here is CASLQGFGYTF. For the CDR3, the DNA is TGTGCCAGTTTACAGGGTTTTGGCTACACCTTC. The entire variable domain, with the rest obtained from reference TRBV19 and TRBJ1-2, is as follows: DGGITQSPKYLFRKEGQNVTLSCEQNLNHDAMYWYRQDPGQGLRLIYYSQIVNDFQKGDIAEGYSVSREKKESFPLTVTSAQKNPTAFYLCASLQGFGYTFGSGTRLTVV.

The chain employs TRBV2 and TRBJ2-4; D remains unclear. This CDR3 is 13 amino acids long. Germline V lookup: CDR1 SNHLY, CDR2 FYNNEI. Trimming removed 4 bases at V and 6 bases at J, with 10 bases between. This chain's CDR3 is CASSAVGGNIQYF. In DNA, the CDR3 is TGTGCCAGCAGTGCCGTCGGCGGAAACATTCAGTACTTC.

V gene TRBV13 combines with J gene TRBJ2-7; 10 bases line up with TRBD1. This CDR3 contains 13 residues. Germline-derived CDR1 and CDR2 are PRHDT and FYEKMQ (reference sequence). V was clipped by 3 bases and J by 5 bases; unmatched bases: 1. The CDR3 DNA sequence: TGTGCCAGCAGCTTGACAGGGGGCGACGAGCAGTACTTC. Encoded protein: CASSLTGGDEQYF.

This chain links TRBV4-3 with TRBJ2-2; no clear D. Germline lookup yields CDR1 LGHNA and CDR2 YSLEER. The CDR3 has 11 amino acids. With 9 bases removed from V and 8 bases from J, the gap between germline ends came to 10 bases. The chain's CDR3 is CASGVVGELFF. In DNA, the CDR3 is TGCGCCAGTGGAGTGGTTGGGGAGCTGTTTTTT.

DNA of the CDR3: TGTGCCAGCAGTTACTCAACGGGGGTCGAGCAGTACTTC. Amino acids: CASSYSTGVEQYF. This sequence joins TRBV6-5 and TRBJ2-7; a weak D match, TRBD2 (6 bases). Germline CDR1 is MNHEY and CDR2 is SVGAGI. V was trimmed by 0 bases and J by 6 bases, leaving 9 bases between them. This CDR3 comprises 13 residues.

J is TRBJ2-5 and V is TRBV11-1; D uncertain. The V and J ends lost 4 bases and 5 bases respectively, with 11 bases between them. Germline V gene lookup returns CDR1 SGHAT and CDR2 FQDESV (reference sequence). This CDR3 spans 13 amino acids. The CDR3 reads CASSWSARETQYF. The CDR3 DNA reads TGTGCCAGCAGCTGGTCTGCGAGGGAGACCCAGTACTTC.

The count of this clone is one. The CDR3 reads CASSNRQGGPYEQYF. CDR3 in DNA: TGCGCCAGCAGCAACAGACAGGGGGGCCCCTACGAGCAGTACTTC. The chain links TRBV5-1 to TRBJ2-7; 9 nucleotides agree with TRBD1. CDR1 and CDR2 from the germline V gene are SGHRS and YFSETQ. The CDR3 length is 15 residues. V trimming: 4 bases; J trimming: 2 bases; junction bases outside the gene matches: 7.

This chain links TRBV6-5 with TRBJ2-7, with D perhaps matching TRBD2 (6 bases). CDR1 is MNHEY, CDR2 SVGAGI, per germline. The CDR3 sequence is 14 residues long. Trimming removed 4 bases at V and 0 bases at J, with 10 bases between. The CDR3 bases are TGTGCCAGCAGTTCGGGACTTAACTCCTACGAGCAGTACTTC. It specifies CASSSGLNSYEQYF.

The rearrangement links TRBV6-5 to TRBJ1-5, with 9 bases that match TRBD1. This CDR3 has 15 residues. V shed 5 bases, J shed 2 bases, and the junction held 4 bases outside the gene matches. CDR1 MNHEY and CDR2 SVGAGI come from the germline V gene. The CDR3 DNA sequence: TGTGCCAGCAGTCAACGGACAGGGGGCAATCAGCCCCAGCATTTT. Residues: CASSQRTGGNQPQHF.

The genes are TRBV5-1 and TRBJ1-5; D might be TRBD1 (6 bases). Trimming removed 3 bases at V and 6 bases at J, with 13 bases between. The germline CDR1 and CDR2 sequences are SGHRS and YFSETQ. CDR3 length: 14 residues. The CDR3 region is CASSSPGVGQPQHF. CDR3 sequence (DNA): TGCGCCAGCAGCTCCCCAGGGGTTGGTCAGCCCCAGCATTTT.

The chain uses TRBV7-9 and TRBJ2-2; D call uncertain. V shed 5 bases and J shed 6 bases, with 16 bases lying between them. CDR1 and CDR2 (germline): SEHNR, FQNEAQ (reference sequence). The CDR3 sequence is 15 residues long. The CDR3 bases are TGTGCCAGCAGCCCTAGTTTACATGTTCCCGGGGAGCTGTTTTTT. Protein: CASSPSLHVPGELFF.

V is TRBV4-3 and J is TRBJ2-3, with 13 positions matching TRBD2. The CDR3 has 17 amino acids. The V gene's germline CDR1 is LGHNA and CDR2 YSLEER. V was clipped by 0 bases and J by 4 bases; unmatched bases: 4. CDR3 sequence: CASSQDAGTSGADTQYF. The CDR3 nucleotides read TGCGCCAGCAGCCAAGATGCCGGGACTAGCGGGGCAGATACGCAGTATTTT.

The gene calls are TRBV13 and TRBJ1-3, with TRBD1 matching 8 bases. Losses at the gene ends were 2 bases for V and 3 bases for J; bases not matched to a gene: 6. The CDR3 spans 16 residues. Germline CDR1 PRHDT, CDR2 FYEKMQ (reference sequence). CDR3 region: CASSLIPTGDGNTIYF. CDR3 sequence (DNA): TGTGCCAGCAGCTTAATCCCGACAGGGGATGGAAACACCATATATTTT. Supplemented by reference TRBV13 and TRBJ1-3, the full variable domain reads AAGVIQSPRHLIKEKRETATLKCYPIPRHDTVYWYQQGPGQDPQFLISFYEKMQSDKGSIPDRFSAQQFSDYHSELNMSSLELGDSALYFCASSLIPTGDGNTIYFGEGSWLTVV.

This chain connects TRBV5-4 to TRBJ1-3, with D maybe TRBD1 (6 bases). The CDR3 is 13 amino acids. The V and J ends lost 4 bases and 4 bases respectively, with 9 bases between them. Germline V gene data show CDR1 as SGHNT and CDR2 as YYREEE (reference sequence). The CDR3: CASSIDRGNTIYF. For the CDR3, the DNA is TGTGCCAGCAGCATAGACAGGGGAAACACCATATATTTT.

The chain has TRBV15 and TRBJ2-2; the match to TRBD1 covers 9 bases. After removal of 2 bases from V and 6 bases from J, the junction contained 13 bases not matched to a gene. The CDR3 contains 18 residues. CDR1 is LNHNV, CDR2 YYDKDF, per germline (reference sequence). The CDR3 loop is CATSRRLGGQGESGELFF. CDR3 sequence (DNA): TGTGCCACCAGCAGACGCCTGGGGGGACAGGGTGAATCCGGGGAGCTGTTTTTT. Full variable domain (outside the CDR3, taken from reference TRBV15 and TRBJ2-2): DAMVIQNPRYQVTQFGKPVTLSCSQTLNHNVMYWYQQKSSQAPKLLFHYYDKDFNNEADTPDNFQSRRPNTSFCFLDIRSPGLGDTAMYLCATSRRLGGQGESGELFFGEGSRLTVL.

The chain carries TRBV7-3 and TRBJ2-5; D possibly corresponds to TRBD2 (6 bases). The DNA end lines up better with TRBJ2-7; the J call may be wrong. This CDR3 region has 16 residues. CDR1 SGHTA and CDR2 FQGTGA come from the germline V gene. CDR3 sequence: CASSLTAGSSSYEQYF. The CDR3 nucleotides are TGTGCCAGCAGCCTCACGGCGGGGTCTAGCTCCTACGAGCAGTACTTC.

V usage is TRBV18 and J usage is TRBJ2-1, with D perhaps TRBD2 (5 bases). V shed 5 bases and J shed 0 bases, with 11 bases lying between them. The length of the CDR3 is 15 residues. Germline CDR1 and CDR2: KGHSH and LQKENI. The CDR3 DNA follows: TGTGCCAGCTCAGGAGCGGCGAGCTCCTACAATGAGCAGTTCTTC. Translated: CASSGAASSYNEQFF.

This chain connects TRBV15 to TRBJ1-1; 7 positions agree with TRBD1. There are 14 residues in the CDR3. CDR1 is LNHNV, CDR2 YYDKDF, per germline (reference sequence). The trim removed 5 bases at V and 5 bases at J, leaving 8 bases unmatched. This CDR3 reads CATSRDSSGTEAFF. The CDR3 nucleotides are TGTGCCACCAGCCGGGACAGTTCTGGGACTGAAGCTTTCTTT. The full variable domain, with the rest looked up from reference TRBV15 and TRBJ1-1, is DAMVIQNPRYQVTQFGKPVTLSCSQTLNHNVMYWYQQKSSQAPKLLFHYYDKDFNNEADTPDNFQSRRPNTSFCFLDIRSPGLGDTAMYLCATSRDSSGTEAFFGQGTRLTVV.

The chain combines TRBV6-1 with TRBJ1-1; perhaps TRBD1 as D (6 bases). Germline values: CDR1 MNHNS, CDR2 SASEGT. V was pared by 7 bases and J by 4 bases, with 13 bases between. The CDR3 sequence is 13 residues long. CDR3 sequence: CASKMGQPTEAFF. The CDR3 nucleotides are TGTGCCAGCAAAATGGGACAACCCACTGAAGCTTTCTTT.